The 30 T cell receptor beta chains given below trace back to one sample, sequenced in a study of T cell responses to AZD1222 COVID-19 vaccine. Generated by immunoSEQ multiplex PCR, the TCRdb table keeps only in-frame clones and is missing some. The sample includes 150,000 to 200,000 clones, about 91% of them seen just once. The sample in question was peripheral blood, obtained on day 0 of AZD1222 vaccination. These receptors originate from an adult in good health.

This clone was found once. This chain links TRBV7-9 with TRBJ2-1; the match to TRBD2 covers 9 bases. CDR3 length: 15 amino acids. The germline V gene encodes CDR1 SEHNR and CDR2 FQNEAQ (reference sequence). The J segment lost 6 bases and the V segment lost 5 bases, leaving 8 bases of the junction unmatched. The CDR3 protein is CASSLPSGAGNEQFF. CDR3 nucleotide sequence: TGTGCCAGCAGCCTCCCTAGCGGGGCTGGCAATGAGCAGTTCTTC. Filled out from reference TRBV7-9 and TRBJ2-1, the complete variable domain reads DTGVSQNPRHKITKRGQNVTFRCDPISEHNRLYWYRQTLGQGPEFLTYFQNEAQLEKSRLLSDRFSAERPKGSFSTLEIQRTEQGDSAMYLCASSLPSGAGNEQFFGPGTRLTVL.

The rearrangement joins TRBV18 to TRBJ1-1; D is perhaps TRBD1 (5 bases). V was trimmed by 3 bases and J by 8 bases, leaving 13 bases between them. The CDR3 loop spans 13 amino acids. The V gene's germline CDR1 is KGHSH and CDR2 LQKENI. CDR3 protein: CASSPSQGEEAFF. The CDR3 nucleotides are TGTGCCAGCTCACCCTCCCAGGGTGAAGAAGCTTTCTTT. The variable domain in full, with the rest retrieved from reference TRBV18 and TRBJ1-1, is NAGVMQNPRHLVRRRGQEARLRCSPMKGHSHVYWYRQLPEEGLKFMVYLQKENIIDESGMPKERFSAEFPKEGPSILRIQQVVRGDSAAYFCASSPSQGEEAFFGQGTRLTVV.

This chain connects TRBV27 to TRBJ2-3, with D possibly called TRBD1 or TRBD2 (5 bases each). V dropped 5 bases and J dropped 5 bases, with 14 bases sitting between them. This CDR3 has 14 residues. Per the germline V gene, CDR1 is MNHEY and CDR2 is SMNVEV (reference sequence). The CDR3 DNA follows: TGTGCCAGCAGTCCCACCCGGGACCGAGATACGCAGTATTTT. This sequence encodes CASSPTRDRDTQYF.

The V call is TRBV5-6, the J call TRBJ1-4; weak D call: TRBD1 (5 bases). Germline loops: CDR1 SGHDT, CDR2 YYEEEE. Trimming cost V 3 bases and J 15 bases, with 15 bases left between them. This CDR3 comprises 12 residues. This CDR3 reads CASSSGPRSLFF. In DNA, the CDR3 is TGTGCCAGCAGCTCAGGGCCGAGGAGTTTGTTTTTT.

The chain has TRBV6-5 and TRBJ2-1; 11 bases fit TRBD1. CDR1 and CDR2 from the germline V gene are MNHEY and SVGAGI. The CDR3 length is 15 residues. The ends lost 7 bases at V and 7 bases at J; junction bases unmatched: 9. The CDR3 protein is CASNLGTGGGNEQFF. CDR3 nucleotides: TGTGCCAGCAATCTAGGGACAGGGGGAGGGAATGAGCAGTTCTTC.

The chain combines TRBV19 with TRBJ2-6, with 7 bases matching TRBD2. CDR1 is LNHDA, CDR2 SQIVND, per germline (reference sequence). J gave up 0 bases and V 3 bases, and 8 bases lay outside the gene matches. The CDR3 consists of 18 residues. In DNA, the CDR3 is TGTGCCAGTAGTATTCCGGGGGGAATAACCTCTGGGGCCAACGTCCTGACTTTC. Its protein is CASSIPGGITSGANVLTF.

V is TRBV27 and J is TRBJ2-7; 9 bases are a match to TRBD1. The germline gives CDR1 MNHEY, CDR2 SMNVEV (reference sequence). CDR3 length: 13 amino acids. V gave up 5 bases and J gave up 6 bases; unmatched junction bases: 5. CDR3 amino acids: CASSPGTGREQYF. The CDR3 nucleotides read TGTGCCAGCAGTCCAGGGACAGGGCGCGAGCAGTACTTC.

This chain connects TRBV7-2 to TRBJ2-7; D is perhaps TRBD1 (6 bases). This CDR3 is 13 amino acids long. The germline V gene encodes CDR1 SGHTA and CDR2 FQGNSA. V lost 1 base and J 6 bases, leaving 10 bases between the germline ends. In DNA form, the CDR3 reads TGTGCCAGCAGCTTAGGCAGGGGACGCGAGCAGTACTTC. It is translated as CASSLGRGREQYF.

The rearrangement links TRBV7-7 to TRBJ2-2; 10 bases align to TRBD2. The ends lost 4 bases at V and 0 bases at J; junction bases unmatched: 2. The CDR3 is 16 amino acids. The germline V gene encodes CDR1 SSHAT and CDR2 FNYEAQ (reference sequence). The CDR3 bases are TGTGCCAGCAGCTACCTAGCGGGGGCGAACACCGGGGAGCTGTTTTTT. Its translation: CASSYLAGANTGELFF.

The genes are TRBV6-2 or TRBV6-3 and TRBJ1-4, with 7 bases fitting TRBD1. The CDR3 covers 14 residues. From germline, CDR1 is MNHEY and CDR2 SVGEGT. Trimming cost V 6 bases and J 7 bases; bases outside gene matches: 8. CDR3 bases: TGTGCCAGCAGCCCCACCGACAGGGCTGAAAAACTGTTTTTT. This encodes CASSPTDRAEKLFF.

The V and J genes are TRBV19 and TRBJ2-2; 8 nucleotides match TRBD2. The CDR3 has 15 residues. V lost 5 bases and J lost 2; bases outside the gene matches: 4. In germline, CDR1 is LNHDA, CDR2 SQIVND (reference sequence). CDR3 region: CASSSAGENTGELFF. The CDR3, as DNA: TGTGCCAGTAGTTCAGCGGGGGAAAACACCGGGGAGCTGTTTTTT.

This clone has a handful of counts. The V and J genes are TRBV28 and TRBJ2-7; D unclear. CDR3 length: 15 amino acids. Germline V gene sequence: CDR1 MDHEN, CDR2 SYDVKM. Trimming took off 4 bases at V and 3 bases at J, with 16 bases between the two ends. Written as DNA, the CDR3 is TGTGCCAGCAGTTCGCCCCAGAAATACCTCTACGAGCAGTACTTC. Encoded protein: CASSSPQKYLYEQYF.

This clone was seen a few times. V and J are TRBV3-1 (or the pseudogene TRBV3-2) and TRBJ2-1, with D perhaps TRBD2 (6 bases). CDR1 and CDR2 from the germline V gene are LGHDT and YNNKEL (reference sequence). The V end lost 2 bases, the J end lost 8 bases, and 13 bases lay between the germline ends. The length of the CDR3 is 14 residues. The CDR3 bases are TGTGCCAGCAGCCAACGGCGGGGAGTTGATGAGCAGTTCTTC. It codes for CASSQRRGVDEQFF.

The count of this clone is one. The chain combines TRBV6-2 or TRBV6-3 with TRBJ1-5, with TRBD1 matching over 7 bases. Trimming at V came to 2 bases and at J to 7 bases, leaving 8 bases not matched to a gene. The CDR3 is 15 residues long. The germline CDR1 and CDR2 sequences are MNHEY and SVGEGT. The CDR3 DNA follows: TGTGCCAGCAGTTACCCCTGGGACAGACCACAGCCCCAGCATTTT. Translated, it gives CASSYPWDRPQPQHF.

This sequence joins TRBV10-3 and TRBJ2-6; no definite D call. Germline CDR1 and CDR2: ENHRY and SYGVKD. The CDR3 loop spans 17 amino acids. Between the trimmed V and J ends, which lost 7 bases and 0 bases, there was a span of 16 bases. CDR3: CAITPNTSPSGANVLTF. The CDR3 DNA is TGTGCCATCACCCCGAACACCTCTCCCTCTGGGGCCAACGTCCTGACTTTC.

The chain is built from TRBV6-5 and TRBJ2-1, with D possibly being TRBD1 or TRBD2 (6 bases each). The V gene lost 4 bases and the J gene lost 5 bases, with 12 bases spanning the gap. There are 14 residues in the CDR3. Germline V gives CDR1 MNHEY, CDR2 SVGAGI. The CDR3 DNA reads TGTGCCAGCAGTTCCCCCGGGGGCAACAATGAGCAGTTCTTC. This sequence encodes CASSSPGGNNEQFF.

The chain carries TRBV4-1 and TRBJ1-2; 7 nucleotides line up with TRBD1. The V and J ends lost 3 bases and 3 bases, in that order; junction bases with no gene match: 7. From germline, CDR1 is MGHRA and CDR2 YSYEKL. CDR3 length: 15 residues. The CDR3 DNA reads TGCGCCAGCAGCCACGTACAGGGGTTTGACTATGGCTACACCTTC. It yields the protein CASSHVQGFDYGYTF.

The rearrangement links TRBV3-1 (or the pseudogene TRBV3-2) to TRBJ2-5, with a weak D call TRBD1 (6 bases). CDR3 length equals 16 residues. CDR1 is LGHDT and CDR2 is YNNKEL in the germline V gene (reference sequence). Between the trimmed V and J ends, which lost 1 base and 2 bases, there was a span of 14 bases. CDR3 sequence: CASSQGGTIPQETQYF. DNA for the CDR3: TGTGCCAGCAGCCAAGGGGGGACAATTCCTCAAGAGACCCAGTACTTC.

The genes are TRBV6-5 and TRBJ2-2; no clear D. Germline assignment: CDR1 MNHEY and CDR2 SVGAGI. This CDR3 region has 15 residues. Trimming stripped 0 bases from V and 6 bases from J, with 11 bases between. The CDR3 DNA follows: TGTGCCAGCAGTTACTCGATGAGGAATTCCGGGGAGCTGTTTTTT. It codes for CASSYSMRNSGELFF.

The J gene is TRBJ2-7, the V gene TRBV28, with a possible D match to TRBD1 (6 bases). The CDR3 runs to 13 residues. The germline CDR1 and CDR2 sequences are MDHEN and SYDVKM. V was shortened by 2 bases and J by 5 bases, with 10 bases between the two germline ends. The CDR3 region is CASSLGQLDEQYF. CDR3 bases: TGTGCCAGCAGTTTAGGACAGTTGGACGAGCAGTACTTC.

This chain joins TRBV10-3 and TRBJ1-1; 10 bases align to TRBD1. Germline V gives CDR1 ENHRY, CDR2 SYGVKD. V was pared by 5 bases and J by 4 bases, with 10 bases of the junction left unmatched. This CDR3 comprises 16 residues. The CDR3 reads CAISPRDRGMGTEAFF. CDR3 sequence (DNA): TGTGCCATCAGTCCTAGGGACAGGGGCATGGGCACTGAAGCTTTCTTT.

This sequence joins TRBV5-6 and TRBJ2-7; no reliable D call. CDR3 length: 14 residues. Germline CDR1 and CDR2: SGHDT and YYEEEE. V was clipped by 5 bases and J by 2 bases, with 14 bases between them. The CDR3 protein is CASRAENRPYEQYF. In DNA, the CDR3 is TGTGCCAGCAGGGCCGAGAACAGACCCTACGAGCAGTACTTC.

The gene calls are TRBV4-2 and TRBJ2-2; a possible D gene is TRBD2 (5 bases). Germline V gene data show CDR1 as LGHNA and CDR2 as YNFKEQ. The ends were cut back, 5 bases at V and 1 base at J, with 11 bases in the middle. This CDR3 contains 15 residues. This chain's CDR3 is CASSDTRMNTGELFF. CDR3 sequence (DNA): TGTGCCAGCAGCGACACTAGAATGAACACCGGGGAGCTGTTTTTT.

The CDR3 DNA reads TGTGCCAGCAGCCAAGGGGGGACCTTAAACTACGAGCAGTACTTC. Protein: CASSQGGTLNYEQYF. This chain connects TRBV3-1 (or the pseudogene TRBV3-2) to TRBJ2-7; D may match TRBD1 or TRBD2 (5 bases each). Per germline, CDR1 LGHDT and CDR2 YNNKEL (reference sequence). The CDR3 is 15 residues long. Trimming stripped 1 base from V and 3 bases from J, with 13 bases between.

The V call is TRBV27, the J call TRBJ1-4; D not certain. V lost 8 bases and J 7 bases, leaving 17 bases between the germline ends. This CDR3 has 14 residues. Germline V gives CDR1 MNHEY, CDR2 SMNVEV (reference sequence). DNA for the CDR3: TGTGCCAGCCAGACGACTCAGTTAGGTGAAAAACTGTTTTTT. It codes for CASQTTQLGEKLFF.

The CDR3 DNA is TGTGCCAGCAGCTTGGTGGTCTCTGGGGCCAACGTCCTGACTTTC. Its protein product is CASSLVVSGANVLTF. The J gene is TRBJ2-6, the V gene TRBV5-5; D unclear. Trimming removed 0 bases from V and 0 bases from J, with 4 bases in between. Looked up from germline, CDR1 is SGHKS and CDR2 is YYEKEE (reference sequence). The CDR3 is made up of 15 amino acids.

The chain couples TRBV7-9 to TRBJ2-7; maybe TRBD2 (5 bases). Looked up from germline, CDR1 is SEHNR and CDR2 is FQNEAQ (reference sequence). The length of the CDR3 is 11 residues. Trimming left V 10 bases short and J 5 bases short, with 12 bases between. The CDR3 region is CATGGGHEQYF. In nucleotides, the CDR3 is TGTGCCACCGGAGGCGGCCACGAGCAGTACTTC.

The chain links TRBV5-4 to TRBJ1-1; 10 nucleotides align to TRBD1. V lost 4 bases and J lost 4; bases outside the gene matches: 10. Per germline, CDR1 SGHNT and CDR2 YYREEE (reference sequence). The CDR3 has 16 amino acids. The CDR3 DNA reads as TGTGCCAGCAGCGAGGGACAGGGGTGGTTGGGCACTGAAGCTTTCTTT. This gives the protein CASSEGQGWLGTEAFF. The variable domain in full, completed from reference TRBV5-4 and TRBJ1-1, reads ETGVTQSPTHLIKTRGQQVTLRCSSQSGHNTVSWYQQALGQGPQFIFQYYREEENGRGNFPPRFSGLQFPNYSSELNVNALELDDSALYLCASSEGQGWLGTEAFFGQGTRLTVV.

The rearrangement links TRBV19 to TRBJ2-7; no reliable D call. This CDR3 region has 11 residues. V dropped 7 bases and J dropped 3 bases, with 7 bases sitting between them. The germline V gene has CDR1 LNHDA and CDR2 SQIVND (reference sequence). The CDR3 nucleotides are TGTGCCAGTACCGCAGGCTACGAGCAGTACTTC. This codes for CASTAGYEQYF.

The J gene is TRBJ2-1, the V gene TRBV11-3; unclear D gene. This CDR3 has 12 amino acids. V shed 5 bases and J shed 5 bases, with 7 bases lying between them. Per germline, CDR1 SGHNT and CDR2 YENEEA. CDR3 in DNA: TGTGCCAGCAGCACATCAAACAATGAGCAGTTCTTC. This encodes CASSTSNNEQFF. Drawing the rest from reference TRBV11-3 and TRBJ2-1, the complete variable domain is EAGVVQSPRYKIIEKKQPVAFWCNPISGHNTLYWYLQNLGQGPELLIRYENEEAVDDSQLPKDRFSAERLKGVDSTLKIQPAELGDSAVYLCASSTSNNEQFFGPGTRLTVL.